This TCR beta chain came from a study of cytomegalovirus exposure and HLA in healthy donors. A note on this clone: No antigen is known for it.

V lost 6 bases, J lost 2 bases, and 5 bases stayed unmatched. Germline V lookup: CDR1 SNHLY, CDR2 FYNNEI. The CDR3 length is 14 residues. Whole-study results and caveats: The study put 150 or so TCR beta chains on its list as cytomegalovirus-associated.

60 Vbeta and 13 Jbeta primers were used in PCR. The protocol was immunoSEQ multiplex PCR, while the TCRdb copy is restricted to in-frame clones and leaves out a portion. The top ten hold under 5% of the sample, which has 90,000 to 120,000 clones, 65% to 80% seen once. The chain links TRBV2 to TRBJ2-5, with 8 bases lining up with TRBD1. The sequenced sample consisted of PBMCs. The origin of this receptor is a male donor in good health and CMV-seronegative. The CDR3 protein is CASSEDRDQETQYF. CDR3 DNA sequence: TGTGCCAGCAGCGAGGACAGGGATCAAGAGACCCAGTACTTC.